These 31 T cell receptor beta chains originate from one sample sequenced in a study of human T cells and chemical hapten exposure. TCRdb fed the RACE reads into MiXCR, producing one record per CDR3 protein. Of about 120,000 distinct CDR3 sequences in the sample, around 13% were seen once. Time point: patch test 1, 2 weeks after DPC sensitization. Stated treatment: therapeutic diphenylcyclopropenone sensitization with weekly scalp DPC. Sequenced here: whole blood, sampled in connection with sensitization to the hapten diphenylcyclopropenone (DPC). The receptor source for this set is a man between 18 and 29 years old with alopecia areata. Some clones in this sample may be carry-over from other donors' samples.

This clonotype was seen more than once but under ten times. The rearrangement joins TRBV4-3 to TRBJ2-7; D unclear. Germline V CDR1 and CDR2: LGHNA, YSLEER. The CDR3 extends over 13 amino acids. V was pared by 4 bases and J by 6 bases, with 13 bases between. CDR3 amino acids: CASSLSQRGEQYF. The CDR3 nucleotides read TGCGCCAGCAGCCTATCCCAAAGAGGCGAGCAGTACTTC.

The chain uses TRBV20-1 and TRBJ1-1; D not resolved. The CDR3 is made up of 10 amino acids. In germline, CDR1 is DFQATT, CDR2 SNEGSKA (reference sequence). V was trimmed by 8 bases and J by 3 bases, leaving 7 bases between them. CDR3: CSCRHTEAFF. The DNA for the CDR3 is TGCAGTTGTCGGCACACTGAAGCTTTCTTT.

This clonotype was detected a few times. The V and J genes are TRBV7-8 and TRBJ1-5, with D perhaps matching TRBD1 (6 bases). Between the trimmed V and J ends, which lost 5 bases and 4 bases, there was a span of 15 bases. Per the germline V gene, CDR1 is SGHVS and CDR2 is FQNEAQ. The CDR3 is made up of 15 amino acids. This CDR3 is CASSRTVGFNQPQHF. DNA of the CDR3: TGTGCCAGCAGCCGGACAGTAGGGTTTAATCAGCCCCAGCATTTT.

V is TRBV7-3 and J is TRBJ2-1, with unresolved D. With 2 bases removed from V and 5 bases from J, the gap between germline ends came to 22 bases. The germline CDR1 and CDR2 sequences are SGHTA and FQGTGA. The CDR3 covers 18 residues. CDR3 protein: CASSLLPGPSRGDNEQFF. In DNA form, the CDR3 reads TGTGCCAGCAGCTTACTTCCCGGGCCCAGTCGAGGTGACAATGAGCAGTTCTTC.

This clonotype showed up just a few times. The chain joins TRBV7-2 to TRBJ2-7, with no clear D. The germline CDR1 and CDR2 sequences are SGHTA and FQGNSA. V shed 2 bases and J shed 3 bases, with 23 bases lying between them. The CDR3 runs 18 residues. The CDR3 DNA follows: TGTGCCAGCAGCTTAACCGCAGGACGTCAATATTTTAACTACGAGCAGTACTTC. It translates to CASSLTAGRQYFNYEQYF. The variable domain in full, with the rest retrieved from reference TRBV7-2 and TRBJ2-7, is GAGVSQSPSNKVTEKGKDVELRCDPISGHTALYWYRQSLGQGLEFLIYFQGNSAPDKSGLPSDRFSAERTGGSVSTLTIQRTQQEDSAVYLCASSLTAGRQYFNYEQYFGPGTRLTVT.

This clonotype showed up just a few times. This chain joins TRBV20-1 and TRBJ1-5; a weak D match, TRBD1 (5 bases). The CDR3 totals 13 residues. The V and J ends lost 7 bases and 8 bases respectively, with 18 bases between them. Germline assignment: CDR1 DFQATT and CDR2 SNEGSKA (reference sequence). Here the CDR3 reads CSVSTGGEEPQHF. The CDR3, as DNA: TGCAGTGTCTCCACGGGGGGAGAGGAGCCCCAGCATTTT.

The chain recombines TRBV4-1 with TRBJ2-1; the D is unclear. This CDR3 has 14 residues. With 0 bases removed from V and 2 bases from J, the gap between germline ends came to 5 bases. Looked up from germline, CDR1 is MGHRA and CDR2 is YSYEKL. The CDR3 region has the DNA TGCGCCAGCAGCCAAGATACGCCCTACAATGAGCAGTTCTTC. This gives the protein CASSQDTPYNEQFF.

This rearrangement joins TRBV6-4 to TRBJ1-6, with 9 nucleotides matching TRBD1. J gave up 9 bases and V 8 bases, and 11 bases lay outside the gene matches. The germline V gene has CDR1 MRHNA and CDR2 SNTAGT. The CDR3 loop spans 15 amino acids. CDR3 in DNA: TGTGCCAGCTCCCCCGGGACAGGGACGGGTTCACCCCTCCACTTT. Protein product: CASSPGTGTGSPLHF.

CDR3 in amino acids: CASSSGTVANQPQHF. Written as DNA, the CDR3 is TGTGCCAGCAGCTCCGGGACCGTCGCCAATCAGCCCCAGCATTTT. The V and J genes are TRBV7-9 and TRBJ1-5; D is perhaps TRBD1 (5 bases). The CDR3 totals 15 residues. V lost 4 bases and J 3 bases, leaving 13 bases between the germline ends. Germline CDR1 is SEHNR and CDR2 is FQNEAQ (reference sequence).

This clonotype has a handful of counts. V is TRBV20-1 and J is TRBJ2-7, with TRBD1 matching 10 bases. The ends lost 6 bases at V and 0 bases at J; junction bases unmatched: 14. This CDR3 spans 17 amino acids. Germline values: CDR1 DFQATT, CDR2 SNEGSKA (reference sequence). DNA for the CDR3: TGCAGTGCAGCACCGGGACAGGGGAACTTTTCCTCCTACGAGCAGTACGTC. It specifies CSAAPGQGNFSSYEQYV.

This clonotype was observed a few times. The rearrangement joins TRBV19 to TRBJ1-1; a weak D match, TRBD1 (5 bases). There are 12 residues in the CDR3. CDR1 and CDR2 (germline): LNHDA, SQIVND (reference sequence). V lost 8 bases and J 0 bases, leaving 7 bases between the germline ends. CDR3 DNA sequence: TGTGCCAGTGGCAGGGTGAACACTGAAGCTTTCTTT. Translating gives CASGRVNTEAFF.

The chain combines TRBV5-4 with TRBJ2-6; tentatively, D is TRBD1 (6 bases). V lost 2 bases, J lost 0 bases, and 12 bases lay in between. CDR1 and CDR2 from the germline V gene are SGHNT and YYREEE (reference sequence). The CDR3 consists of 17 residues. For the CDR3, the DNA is TGTGCCAGCAGCTTTAGGGACACCAACTCTGGGGCCAACGTCCTGACTTTC. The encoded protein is CASSFRDTNSGANVLTF.

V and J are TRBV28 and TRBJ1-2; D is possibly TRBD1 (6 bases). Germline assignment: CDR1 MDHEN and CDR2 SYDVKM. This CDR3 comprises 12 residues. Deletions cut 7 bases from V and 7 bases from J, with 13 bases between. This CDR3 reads CASIRTAGGYTF. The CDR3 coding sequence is TGTGCCAGCATTCGGACAGCTGGTGGCTACACCTTC.

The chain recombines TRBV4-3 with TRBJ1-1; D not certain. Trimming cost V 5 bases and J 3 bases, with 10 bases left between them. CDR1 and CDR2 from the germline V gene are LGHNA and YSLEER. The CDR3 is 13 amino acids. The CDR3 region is CASSVGRDTEAFF. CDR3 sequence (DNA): TGCGCCAGCAGCGTAGGGAGGGACACTGAAGCTTTCTTT.

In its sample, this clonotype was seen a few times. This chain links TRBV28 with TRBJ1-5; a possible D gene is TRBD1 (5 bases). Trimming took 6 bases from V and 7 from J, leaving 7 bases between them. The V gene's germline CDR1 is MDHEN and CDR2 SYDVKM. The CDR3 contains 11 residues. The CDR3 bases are TGTGCCAGCAGCGGGGACCAGCCCCAGCATTTT. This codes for CASSGDQPQHF. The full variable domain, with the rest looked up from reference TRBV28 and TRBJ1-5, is DVKVTQSSRYLVKRTGEKVFLECVQDMDHENMFWYRQDPGLGLRLIYFSYDVKMKEKGDIPEGYSVSREKKERFSLILESASTNQTSMYLCASSGDQPQHFGDGTRLSIL.

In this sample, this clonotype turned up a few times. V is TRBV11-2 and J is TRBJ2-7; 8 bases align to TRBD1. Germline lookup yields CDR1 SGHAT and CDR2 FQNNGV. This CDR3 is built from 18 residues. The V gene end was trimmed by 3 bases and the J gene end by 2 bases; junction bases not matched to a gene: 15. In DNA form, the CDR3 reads TGTGCCAGCAGCTTTTACACAGGGGGACAAGCAGGGGCCTACGAGCAGTACTTC. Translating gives CASSFYTGGQAGAYEQYF.

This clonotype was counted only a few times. CDR3 bases: TGCAGCGTTGAGTTCCAGCTGAACTATGGCTACACCTTC. It codes for CSVEFQLNYGYTF. The J gene is TRBJ1-2, the V gene TRBV29-1, with D hard to call. Deletions cut 3 bases from V and 2 bases from J, with 10 bases between. The germline CDR1 and CDR2 sequences are SQVTM and ANQGSEA. The CDR3 has 13 residues.

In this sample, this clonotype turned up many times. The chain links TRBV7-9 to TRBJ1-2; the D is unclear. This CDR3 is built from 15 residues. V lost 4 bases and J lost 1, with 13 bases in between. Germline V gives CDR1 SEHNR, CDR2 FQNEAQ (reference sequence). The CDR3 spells CASSSPGRLNYGYTF. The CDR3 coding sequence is TGTGCCAGCAGCTCGCCAGGACGGCTTAACTATGGCTACACCTTC.

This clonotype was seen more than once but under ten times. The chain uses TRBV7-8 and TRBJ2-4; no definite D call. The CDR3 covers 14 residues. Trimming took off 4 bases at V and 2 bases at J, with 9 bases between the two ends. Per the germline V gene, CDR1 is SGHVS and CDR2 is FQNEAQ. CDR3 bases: TGTGCCAGCAGCTCCCACGAAACCAAAAACATTCAGTACTTC. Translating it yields CASSSHETKNIQYF.

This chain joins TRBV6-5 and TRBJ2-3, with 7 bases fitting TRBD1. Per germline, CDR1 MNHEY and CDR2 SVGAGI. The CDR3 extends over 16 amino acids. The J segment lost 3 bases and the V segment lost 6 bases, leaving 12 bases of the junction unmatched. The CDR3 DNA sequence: TGTGCCAGCAGGAGCCCTCGACAGGGTCGGACAGATACGCAGTATTTT. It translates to CASRSPRQGRTDTQYF.

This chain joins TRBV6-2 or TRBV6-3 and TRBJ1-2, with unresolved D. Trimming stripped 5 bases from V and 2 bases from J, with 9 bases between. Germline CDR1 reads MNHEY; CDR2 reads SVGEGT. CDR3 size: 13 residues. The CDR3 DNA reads TGTGCCAGCAGTAACGGCCGAAACTATGGCTACACCTTC. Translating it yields CASSNGRNYGYTF.

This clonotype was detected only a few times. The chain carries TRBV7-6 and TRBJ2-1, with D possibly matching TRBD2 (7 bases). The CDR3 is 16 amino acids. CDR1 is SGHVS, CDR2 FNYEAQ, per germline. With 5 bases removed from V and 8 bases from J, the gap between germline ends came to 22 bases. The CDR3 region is CASSPKVGGAVDEQFF. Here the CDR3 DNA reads TGTGCCAGCAGCCCGAAGGTGGGGGGGGCCGTCGATGAGCAGTTCTTC.

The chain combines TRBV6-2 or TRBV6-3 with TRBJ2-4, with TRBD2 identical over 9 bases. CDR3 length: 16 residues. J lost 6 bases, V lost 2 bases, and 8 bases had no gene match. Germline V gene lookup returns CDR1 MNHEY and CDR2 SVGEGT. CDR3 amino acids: CASSYGGVSGGNIQYF. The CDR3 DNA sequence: TGTGCCAGCAGTTACGGCGGTGTTAGCGGGGGAAACATTCAGTACTTC.

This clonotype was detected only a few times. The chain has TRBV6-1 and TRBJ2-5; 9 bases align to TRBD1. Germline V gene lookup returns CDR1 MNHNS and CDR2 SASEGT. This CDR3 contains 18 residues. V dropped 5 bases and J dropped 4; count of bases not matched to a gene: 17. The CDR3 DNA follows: TGTGCCAGCAGTTCTATAATCCGACAGGGGGTTTCTTCAGAGACCCAGTACTTC. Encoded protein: CASSSIIRQGVSSETQYF.

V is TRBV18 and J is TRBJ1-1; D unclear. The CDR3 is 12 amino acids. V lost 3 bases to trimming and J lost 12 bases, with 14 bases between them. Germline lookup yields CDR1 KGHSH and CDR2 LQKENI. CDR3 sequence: CASSPGDGVPFF. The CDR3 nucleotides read TGTGCCAGCTCACCGGGAGACGGCGTCCCTTTCTTT.

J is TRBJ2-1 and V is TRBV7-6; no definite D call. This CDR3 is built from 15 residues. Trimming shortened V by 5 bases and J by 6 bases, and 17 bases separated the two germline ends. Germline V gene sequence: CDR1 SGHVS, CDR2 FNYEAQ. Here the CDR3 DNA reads TGTGCCAGCAGCCAGCTAGGAGTGAACTTCAATGAGCAGTTCTTC. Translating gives CASSQLGVNFNEQFF.

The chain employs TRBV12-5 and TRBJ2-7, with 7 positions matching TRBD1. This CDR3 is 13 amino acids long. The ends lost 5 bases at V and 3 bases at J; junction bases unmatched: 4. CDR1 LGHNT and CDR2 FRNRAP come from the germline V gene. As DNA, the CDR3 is TGTGCTAGTGGTCCCGGGACAGTCTACGAGCAGTACGTC. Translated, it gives CASGPGTVYEQYV.

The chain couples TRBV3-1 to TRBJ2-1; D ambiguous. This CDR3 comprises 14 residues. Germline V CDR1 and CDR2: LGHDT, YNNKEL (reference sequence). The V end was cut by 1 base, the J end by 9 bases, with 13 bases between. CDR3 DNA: TGTGCCAGCAGCCAAGTCAGTCCAGCCCTTGAGCAGTTCTTC. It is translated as CASSQVSPALEQFF.

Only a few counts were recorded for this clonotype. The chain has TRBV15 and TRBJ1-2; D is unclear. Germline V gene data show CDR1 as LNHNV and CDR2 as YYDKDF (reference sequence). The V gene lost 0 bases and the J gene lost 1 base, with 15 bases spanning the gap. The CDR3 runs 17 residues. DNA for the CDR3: TGTGCCACCAGCAGAGACTTGAAACATTCTCTTAACTATGGCTACACCTTC. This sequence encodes CATSRDLKHSLNYGYTF.

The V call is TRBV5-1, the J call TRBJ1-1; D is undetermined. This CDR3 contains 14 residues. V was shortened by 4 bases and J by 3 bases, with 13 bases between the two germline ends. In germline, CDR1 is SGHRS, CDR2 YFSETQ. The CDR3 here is CASSPAGMDTEAFF. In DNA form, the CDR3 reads TGCGCCAGCAGCCCCGCGGGGATGGACACTGAAGCTTTCTTT.

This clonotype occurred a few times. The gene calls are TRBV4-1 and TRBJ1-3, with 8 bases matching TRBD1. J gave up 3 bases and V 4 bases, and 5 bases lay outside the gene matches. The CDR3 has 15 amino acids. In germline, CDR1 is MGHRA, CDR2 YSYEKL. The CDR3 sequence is CASSPDRGGGNTIYF. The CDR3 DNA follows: TGCGCCAGCAGCCCCGACAGGGGAGGTGGAAACACCATATATTTT.